This TCR beta chain is drawn from a study of blood T cell repertoires in COVID-19. Across the whole study: COVID-19 samples, acute and convalescent, were from the United States, Italy and Spain. Sources were T cells, B-cell-depleted T cells, or PBMCs; the material itself was cDNA or gDNA.

V shed 2 bases and J shed 1 base, with 11 bases lying between them. The CDR3 totals 15 residues. CDR1 is SEHNR and CDR2 is FQNEAQ in the germline V gene (reference sequence). Under the authors' procedure: Researchers report that nucleated cell counts were estimated from reference gene primer amplification. This table comes from immunoSEQ multiplex PCR, and its TCRdb copy is limited to in-frame clones, with some not included. From that table come the V and J calls and clone size; the DNA was used to work out D and trimming. The sample shows around 94,000 clones, 65% to 90% of them seen only once. The sequenced sample was peripheral blood. The rearrangement uses TRBV7-9 and TRBJ1-1, with D hard to call. The receptor comes from a man older than 75 with acute or convalescent COVID-19. The CDR3 reads CASSLLGAGNTEAFF. In nucleotides, the CDR3 is TGTGCCAGCAGCTTACTCGGAGCGGGGAACACTGAAGCTTTCTTT. Combining the CDR3 with reference TRBV7-9 and TRBJ1-1 gives the whole variable domain DTGVSQNPRHKITKRGQNVTFRCDPISEHNRLYWYRQTLGQGPEFLTYFQNEAQLEKSRLLSDRFSAERPKGSFSTLEIQRTEQGDSAMYLCASSLLGAGNTEAFFGQGTRLTVV.